There are a few counts of the clone carrying this TCR beta chain. Its antigen is as yet unknown. The record originates from a study of T cell repertoires in cytomegalovirus infection. Study background: Use of recently identified HLA-C-restricted and well-studied HLA-B-restricted CMV epitopes was part of the study.

TCRdb independently ran MiXCR on the reads; one entry per CDR3 protein. Here the sample spans some 110,000 distinct CDR3 sequences, 30% to 40% being singletons. With V trimmed by 5 bases and J by 6 bases, 18 bases remained unmatched. The CDR3 has 19 residues. Germline CDR1 and CDR2: MNHNY and SVGAGI (reference sequence). The gene calls are TRBV6-6 and TRBJ2-2; 10 bases are shared with TRBD1. This TCR derives from a human donor in good health (CMV status not recorded). Some clones in this sample may be carry-over from other donors' samples. The starting material was CD8+ T cells from cultured PBMCs, obtained from culture after CMV antigen stimulation. The CDR3 bases are TGTGCCAGCAGTAACACCGGTCCGGGACAGGGGCTTCCACCCGGGGAGCTGTTTTTT. Protein: CASSNTGPGQGLPPGELFF.